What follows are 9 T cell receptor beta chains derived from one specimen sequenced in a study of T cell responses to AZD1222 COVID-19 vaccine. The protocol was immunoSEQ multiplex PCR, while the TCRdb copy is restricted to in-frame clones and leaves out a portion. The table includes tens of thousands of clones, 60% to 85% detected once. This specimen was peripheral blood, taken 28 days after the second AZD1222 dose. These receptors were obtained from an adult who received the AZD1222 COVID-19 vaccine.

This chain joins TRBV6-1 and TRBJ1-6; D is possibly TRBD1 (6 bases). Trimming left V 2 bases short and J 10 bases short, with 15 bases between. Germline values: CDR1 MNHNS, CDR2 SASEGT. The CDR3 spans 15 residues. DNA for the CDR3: TGTGCCAGCAGTGAACCCCGGGGGGCAGGCTCACCCCTCCACTTT. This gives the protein CASSEPRGAGSPLHF.

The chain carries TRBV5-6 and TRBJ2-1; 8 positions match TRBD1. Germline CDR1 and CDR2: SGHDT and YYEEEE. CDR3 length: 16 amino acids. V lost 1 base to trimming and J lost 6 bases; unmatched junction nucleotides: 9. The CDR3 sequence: CASSLLATGVGNEQFF. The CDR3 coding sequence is TGTGCCAGCAGCTTGTTGGCGACAGGGGTAGGCAATGAGCAGTTCTTC.

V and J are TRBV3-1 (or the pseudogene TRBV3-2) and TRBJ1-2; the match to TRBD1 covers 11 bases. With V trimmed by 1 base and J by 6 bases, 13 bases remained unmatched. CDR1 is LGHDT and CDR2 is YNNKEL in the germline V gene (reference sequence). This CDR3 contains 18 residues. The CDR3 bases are TGTGCCAGCAGCCAAGTGGGACAGGGGGAGAGGTATCGGGATGGCTACACCTTC. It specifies CASSQVGQGERYRDGYTF.

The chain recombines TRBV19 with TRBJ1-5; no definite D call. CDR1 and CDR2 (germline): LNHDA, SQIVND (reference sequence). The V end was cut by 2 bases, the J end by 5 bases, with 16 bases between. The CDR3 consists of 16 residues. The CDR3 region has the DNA TGTGCCAGTAGTATATCTGGAGGGCATGGAGATCAGCCCCAGCATTTT. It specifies CASSISGGHGDQPQHF. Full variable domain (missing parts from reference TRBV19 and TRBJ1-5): DGGITQSPKYLFRKEGQNVTLSCEQNLNHDAMYWYRQDPGQGLRLIYYSQIVNDFQKGDIAEGYSVSREKKESFPLTVTSAQKNPTAFYLCASSISGGHGDQPQHFGDGTRLSIL.

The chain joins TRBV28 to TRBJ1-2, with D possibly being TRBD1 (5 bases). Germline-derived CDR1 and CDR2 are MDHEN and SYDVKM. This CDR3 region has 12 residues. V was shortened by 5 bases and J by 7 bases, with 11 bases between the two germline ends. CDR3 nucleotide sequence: TGTGCCAGCAGTCGCCAGGGAATTGGCTACACCTTC. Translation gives CASSRQGIGYTF.

The CDR3 sequence is CASSLDPSVATNEKLFF. The DNA for the CDR3 is TGCGCCAGCAGCTTGGACCCGTCAGTGGCAACTAATGAAAAACTGTTTTTT. The chain recombines TRBV5-1 with TRBJ1-4; D not certain. The CDR3 covers 17 residues. V shed 0 bases and J shed 0 bases, with 12 bases lying between them. In germline, CDR1 is SGHRS, CDR2 YFSETQ.

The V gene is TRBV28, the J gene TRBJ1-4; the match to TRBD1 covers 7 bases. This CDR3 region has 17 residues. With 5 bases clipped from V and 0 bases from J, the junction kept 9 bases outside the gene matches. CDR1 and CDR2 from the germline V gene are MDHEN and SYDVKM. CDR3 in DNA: TGTGCCAGCAGTCAAAACAGGGGAGCGGCAACTAATGAAAAACTGTTTTTT. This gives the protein CASSQNRGAATNEKLFF.

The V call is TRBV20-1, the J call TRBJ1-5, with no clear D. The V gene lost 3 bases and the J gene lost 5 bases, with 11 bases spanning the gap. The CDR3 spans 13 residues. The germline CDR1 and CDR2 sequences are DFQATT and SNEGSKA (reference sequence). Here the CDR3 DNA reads TGCAGTGCTAGTCCCACAGCTCATCAGCCCCAGCATTTT. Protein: CSASPTAHQPQHF.

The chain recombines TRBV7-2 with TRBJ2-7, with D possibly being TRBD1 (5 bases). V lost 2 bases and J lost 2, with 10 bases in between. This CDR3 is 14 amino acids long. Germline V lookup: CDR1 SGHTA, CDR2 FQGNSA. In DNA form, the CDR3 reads TGTGCCAGCAGCTTAATCGCAGGGCCCTACGAGCAGTACTTC. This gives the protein CASSLIAGPYEQYF. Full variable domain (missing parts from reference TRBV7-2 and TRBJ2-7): GAGVSQSPSNKVTEKGKDVELRCDPISGHTALYWYRQSLGQGLEFLIYFQGNSAPDKSGLPSDRFSAERTGGSVSTLTIQRTQQEDSAVYLCASSLIAGPYEQYFGPGTRLTVT.